The 28 T cell receptor beta chains given below trace back to one sample, sequenced in a study of control samples from healthy donors and cancer patients. Assay used: immunoSEQ multiplex PCR; TCRdb lists only in-frame clones, some missing. Of 390,000 or so clones in the sample, around nine tenths were seen once. Sequenced sample: PBMCs. The receptor source for this set is a man aged 35 to 55 with head and neck cancer.

The gene calls are TRBV9 and TRBJ2-5, with 10 bases fitting TRBD2. The germline gives CDR1 SGDLS, CDR2 YYNGEE. The CDR3 loop spans 15 amino acids. Trimming removed 4 bases from V and 3 bases from J; junction bases left unmatched: 6. The CDR3: CASSSSGRNEETQYF. DNA of the CDR3: TGTGCCAGCAGCTCTAGCGGGAGAAACGAAGAGACCCAGTACTTC.

The chain links TRBV6-5 to TRBJ1-2; D is uncertain. The CDR3 covers 11 residues. The V end was cut by 5 bases, the J end by 7 bases, with 8 bases between. The germline gives CDR1 MNHEY, CDR2 SVGAGI. Here the CDR3 DNA reads TGTGCCAGCAGTCCTGGTTCTGGCTACACCTTC. Translating gives CASSPGSGYTF.

V and J are TRBV24-1 and TRBJ2-1, with TRBD2 matching 7 bases. This CDR3 is built from 14 residues. With 4 bases clipped from V and 8 bases from J, the junction kept 7 bases outside the gene matches. The germline V gene encodes CDR1 KGHDR and CDR2 SFDVKD. DNA for the CDR3: TGTGCCACCAGTGAGGCGGCTCGGGAGGATGAGCAGTTCTTC. It encodes CATSEAAREDEQFF.

The V call is TRBV5-4, the J call TRBJ2-4; TRBD1 might be the D (6 bases). CDR3 size: 17 residues. The germline V gene has CDR1 SGHNT and CDR2 YYREEE (reference sequence). Trimming took off 2 bases at V and 0 bases at J, with 15 bases between the two ends. CDR3 sequence reads: CASSFKLDRVAKNIQYF. CDR3 nucleotides: TGTGCCAGCAGCTTTAAACTGGACAGAGTAGCCAAAAACATTCAGTACTTC.

The genes are TRBV19 and TRBJ2-7; TRBD2 aligns across 12 bases. V lost 4 bases and J lost 5; bases outside the gene matches: 6. The germline V gene has CDR1 LNHDA and CDR2 SQIVND (reference sequence). The CDR3 has 15 residues. The CDR3: CASSKLAGGLDEQYF. The CDR3 bases are TGTGCCAGTAGTAAACTAGCGGGAGGTCTGGACGAGCAGTACTTC.

This clone occurred once. The chain links TRBV7-6 to TRBJ2-1; D call uncertain. The V gene's germline CDR1 is SGHVS and CDR2 FNYEAQ. The CDR3 covers 16 residues. Between the trimmed V and J ends, which lost 1 base and 9 bases, there was a span of 19 bases. As DNA, the CDR3 is TGTGCCAGCAGCTTAGAGCCCAGCGTAACCCCCGGTGAGCAGTTCTTC. As protein: CASSLEPSVTPGEQFF.

The chain couples TRBV19 to TRBJ1-1; D remains ambiguous. Trimming cost V 3 bases and J 3 bases, with 5 bases left between them. The V gene's germline CDR1 is LNHDA and CDR2 SQIVND (reference sequence). This CDR3 has 12 amino acids. The CDR3 region has the DNA TGTGCCAGTAGTATCCACCACACTGAAGCTTTCTTT. Protein product: CASSIHHTEAFF.

V usage is TRBV5-1 and J usage is TRBJ1-1, with D perhaps matching TRBD1 (6 bases). The CDR3 length is 16 residues. Germline V CDR1 and CDR2: SGHRS, YFSETQ. V was cut by 0 bases and J by 4 bases, with 16 bases left in between. The CDR3 nucleotides read TGCGCCAGCAGCTTGGCCGGGGGCGCAGGTCTCACTGAAGCTTTCTTT. Amino acid sequence: CASSLAGGAGLTEAFF.

This chain uses TRBV7-3 with TRBJ2-1; D remains unclear. Trimming stripped 3 bases from V and 6 bases from J, with 6 bases between. Germline CDR1 and CDR2: SGHTA and FQGTGA. The CDR3 is 12 amino acids. DNA for the CDR3: TGTGCCAGCAGCTTTGACGGCAATGAGCAGTTCTTC. It is translated as CASSFDGNEQFF.

V is TRBV9 and J is TRBJ2-7; TRBD1 matches at 7 bases. CDR1 is SGDLS and CDR2 is YYNGEE in the germline V gene. J gave up 5 bases and V 5 bases, and 10 bases lay outside the gene matches. The CDR3 is made up of 14 amino acids. The CDR3 nucleotides read TGTGCCAGCAGGGCTGGGGCAGGGGGAAACGAGCAGTACTTC. Protein sequence: CASRAGAGGNEQYF. Looking up the rest from reference TRBV9 and TRBJ2-7 gives the full variable domain: DSGVTQTPKHLITATGQRVTLRCSPRSGDLSVYWYQQSLDQGLQFLIQYYNGEERAKGNILERFSAQQFPDLHSELNLSSLELGDSALYFCASRAGAGGNEQYFGPGTRLTVT.

The genes are TRBV6-5 and TRBJ2-5; D is perhaps TRBD2 (6 bases). Germline-derived CDR1 and CDR2 are MNHEY and SVGAGI. The germline V and J ends were trimmed by 6 bases and 14 bases, with 22 bases remaining between them. The CDR3 is 13 residues long. The CDR3 nucleotides are TGTGCCAGCAGCACTAGCCTTTCGACGGCAAGTTACTTC. The encoded protein is CASSTSLSTASYF.

V gene TRBV6-2 or TRBV6-3 combines with J gene TRBJ1-2; D perhaps matches TRBD1 (5 bases). CDR3 size: 15 residues. Germline V gives CDR1 MNHEY, CDR2 SVGEGT. V was clipped by 6 bases and J by 5 bases, with 19 bases between them. The CDR3 bases are TGTGCCAGCAGCCAGACGTCATCGGGGCCTTATGGCTACACCTTC. It is translated as CASSQTSSGPYGYTF.

The sample holds one count of this clone. The V call is TRBV28, the J call TRBJ2-5; perhaps TRBD2 as D (5 bases). The CDR3 sequence is 14 residues long. Trimming stripped 6 bases from V and 3 bases from J, with 14 bases between. CDR1 and CDR2 from the germline V gene are MDHEN and SYDVKM. This CDR3 is CASSQRGIEETQYF. Written as DNA, the CDR3 is TGTGCCAGCAGCCAAAGAGGGATTGAAGAGACCCAGTACTTC.

The rearrangement links TRBV2 to TRBJ1-2; D is perhaps TRBD1 (6 bases). Trimming removed 3 bases at V and 2 bases at J, with 10 bases between. This CDR3 contains 14 residues. The V gene's germline CDR1 is SNHLY and CDR2 FYNNEI. In DNA, the CDR3 is TGTGCCAGCAGTGAGACAGGTCGAAACTATGGCTACACCTTC. Its protein product is CASSETGRNYGYTF.

The V gene is TRBV28, the J gene TRBJ2-1; TRBD1 matches at 7 bases. Germline assignment: CDR1 MDHEN and CDR2 SYDVKM. V lost 7 bases to trimming and J lost 3 bases; unmatched junction nucleotides: 12. The CDR3 consists of 16 residues. The CDR3 spells CASKGSYRGDYNEQFF. The CDR3 DNA reads as TGTGCCAGCAAAGGGTCCTACAGGGGCGACTACAATGAGCAGTTCTTC.

This clone was counted a single time. The genes are TRBV2 and TRBJ1-3; D gene unclear. The CDR3 spans 15 residues. V lost 3 bases and J 4 bases, leaving 13 bases between the germline ends. Germline-derived CDR1 and CDR2 are SNHLY and FYNNEI. The CDR3 protein is CASSEGPRGGNTIYF. The CDR3 bases are TGTGCCAGCAGTGAGGGCCCTCGAGGGGGAAACACCATATATTTT.

The V and J genes are TRBV7-3 and TRBJ1-2, with 11 bases identical to TRBD1. Germline CDR1 reads SGHTA; CDR2 reads FQGTGA. The CDR3 covers 15 residues. J lost 6 bases, V lost 4 bases, and 7 bases had no gene match. CDR3 in DNA: TGTGCCAGCAGCTCACTAGGACAGGGGGCGGATGGCTACACCTTC. It encodes CASSSLGQGADGYTF.

This clone has just a few counts. The V gene is TRBV27, the J gene TRBJ1-5; D is possibly TRBD1 (6 bases). CDR1 is MNHEY, CDR2 SMNVEV, per germline (reference sequence). V shed 4 bases and J shed 2 bases, with 9 bases lying between them. CDR3 size: 14 residues. The CDR3 loop reads CASSSRQGNQPQHF. As DNA, the CDR3 is TGTGCCAGCAGTTCCCGACAGGGCAATCAGCCCCAGCATTTT.

The chain employs TRBV15 and TRBJ2-7; D ambiguous. V lost 0 bases to trimming and J lost 5 bases, with 14 bases between them. Germline CDR1 reads LNHNV; CDR2 reads YYDKDF (reference sequence). The CDR3 loop spans 15 amino acids. This CDR3 reads CATSRDRERFHEQYF. Here the CDR3 DNA reads TGTGCCACCAGCAGAGATAGAGAACGCTTCCACGAGCAGTACTTC.

The chain carries TRBV2 and TRBJ2-7; D might be TRBD1 or TRBD2, each matching 5 bases. Germline lookup yields CDR1 SNHLY and CDR2 FYNNEI. Deletions cut 5 bases from V and 5 bases from J, with 16 bases between. This CDR3 has 14 residues. CDR3 loop: CASSTGTEYDEQYF. CDR3 nucleotides: TGTGCCAGCAGTACGGGGACGGAGTACGACGAGCAGTACTTC.

The rearrangement uses TRBV12-3 or TRBV12-4 and TRBJ2-7; 9 bases are shared with TRBD1. The CDR3 totals 13 residues. J gave up 3 bases and V 6 bases, and 3 bases lay outside the gene matches. The CDR3 DNA sequence: TGTGCCAGCAGAGGACAGGGGTTCTACGAGCAGTACTTC. Encoded protein: CASRGQGFYEQYF.

This clone turned up a few times. This chain joins TRBV5-1 and TRBJ2-5; D not resolved. Germline CDR1 and CDR2: SGHRS and YFSETQ. CDR3 size: 14 residues. V gave up 4 bases and J gave up 2 bases, with 12 bases separating them. CDR3: CASSPASGQETQYF. In DNA form, the CDR3 reads TGCGCCAGCAGCCCAGCTTCTGGACAAGAGACCCAGTACTTC.

This clone was detected only a few times. The chain couples TRBV12-3 or TRBV12-4 to TRBJ2-3; D remains unclear. CDR3 length: 11 amino acids. The V end was cut by 5 bases, the J end by 8 bases, with 8 bases between. The CDR3 nucleotides read TGTGCCAGCAGTCCAATGGCTACGCAGTATTTT. Translating it yields CASSPMATQYF.

The chain has TRBV27 and TRBJ1-1; no clear D. The CDR3 is 14 residues long. Germline V CDR1 and CDR2: MNHEY, SMNVEV (reference sequence). V lost 2 bases, J lost 1 base, and 8 bases lay in between. This chain's CDR3 is CASSLREGNTEAFF. CDR3 coding DNA: TGTGCCAGCAGTTTAAGGGAGGGGAACACTGAAGCTTTCTTT.

The table lists this clone with a count of one. The chain links TRBV5-1 to TRBJ2-5, with 8 bases identical to TRBD2. This CDR3 comprises 14 residues. After removal of 4 bases from V and 3 bases from J, the junction contained 5 bases not matched to a gene. Germline loops: CDR1 SGHRS, CDR2 YFSETQ. The CDR3 nucleotides are TGCGCCAGCAGCCTCTTGCGGGGGGAAGAGACCCAGTACTTC. Its translation is CASSLLRGEETQYF.

CDR3 coding DNA: TGTGCCAGCAGCCAGGTTTCGAGGCCTGAAAAACTGTTTTTT. This sequence encodes CASSQVSRPEKLFF. This chain uses TRBV11-2 with TRBJ1-4; D gene unclear. The germline gives CDR1 SGHAT, CDR2 FQNNGV. V shed 5 bases and J shed 7 bases, with 14 bases lying between them. CDR3 size: 14 residues.

This clone has only one observation. J is TRBJ2-1 and V is TRBV28, with 7 bases fitting TRBD2. The junction had 11 bases not matched to a gene; V was cut back by 6 bases and J by 6 bases. The CDR3 runs to 15 residues. CDR1 is MDHEN and CDR2 is SYDVKM in the germline V gene. As DNA, the CDR3 is TGTGCCAGCAGCTTACCGAGCGGGACGGGCAATGAGCAGTTCTTC. Protein sequence: CASSLPSGTGNEQFF. Full variable domain (missing parts from reference TRBV28 and TRBJ2-1): DVKVTQSSRYLVKRTGEKVFLECVQDMDHENMFWYRQDPGLGLRLIYFSYDVKMKEKGDIPEGYSVSREKKERFSLILESASTNQTSMYLCASSLPSGTGNEQFFGPGTRLTVL.

The chain recombines TRBV12-3 or TRBV12-4 with TRBJ1-2, with 7 bases matching TRBD1. V dropped 6 bases and J dropped 7; count of bases not matched to a gene: 8. The CDR3 extends over 13 amino acids. The CDR3 DNA follows: TGTGCCAGCAGGCCGACAGGGTCGTTTGGCTACACCTTC. Protein sequence: CASRPTGSFGYTF.